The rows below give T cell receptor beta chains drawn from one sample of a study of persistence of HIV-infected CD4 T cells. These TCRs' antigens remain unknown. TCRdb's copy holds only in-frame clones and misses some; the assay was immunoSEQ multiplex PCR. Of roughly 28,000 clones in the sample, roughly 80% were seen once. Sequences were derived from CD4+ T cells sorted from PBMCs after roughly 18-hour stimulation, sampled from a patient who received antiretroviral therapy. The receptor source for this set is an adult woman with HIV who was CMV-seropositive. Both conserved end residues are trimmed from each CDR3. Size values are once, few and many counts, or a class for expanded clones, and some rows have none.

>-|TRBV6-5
ASSSGTSGSETQY
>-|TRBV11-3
ASSLGLAGGYNEQF
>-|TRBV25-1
ASSGAGPSAYGYT
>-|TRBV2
ASSRTDSRNSPLH
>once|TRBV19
AAAGGLNTEAF
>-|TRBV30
AWSVGFAGRTGELF
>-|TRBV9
ASSVALLAGGPEADTQY
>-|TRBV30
AWNFGLTDTQY
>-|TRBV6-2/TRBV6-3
ASSSWTGTPEAF
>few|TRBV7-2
ASGLGGNNEKLF
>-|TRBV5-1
ASSPGLAGDTQY
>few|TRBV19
ASSIEAGSTDTQY
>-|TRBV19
ASSPRGFDTEAF
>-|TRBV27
ASRQGSRGANVLT
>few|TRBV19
ASSRQAAGVGNTIY
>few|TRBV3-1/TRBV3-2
ASSQGADNSPLH
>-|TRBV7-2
ASSPQPGQAEKLF
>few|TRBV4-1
ASSLYESGASSYNEQF
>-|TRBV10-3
AITRTTADTQY
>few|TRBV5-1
ASSLAEAGNSPLH
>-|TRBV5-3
ARSLEDRTLHQPQH
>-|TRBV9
ASTSGWSGELF
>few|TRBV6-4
ASSDIPTGELF
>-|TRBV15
ATSSRQRGNNEQF
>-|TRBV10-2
ASSEGRQGRSGNTIY
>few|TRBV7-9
ASSFSTVNQPQH
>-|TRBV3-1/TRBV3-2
ASSQGLNLAKNIQY
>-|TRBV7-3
ASRGGESFYGYT
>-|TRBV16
ASSQSVNTEAF
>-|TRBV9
ASSVTGGPSSGNTIY
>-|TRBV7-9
ASSFSPGQGPEETQY
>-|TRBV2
ASSGDNQETQY
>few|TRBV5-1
ASSLGGGRSGSTVLNTEAF
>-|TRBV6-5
ASSPRWGANVLT
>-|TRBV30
AWSQTGRGTEAF
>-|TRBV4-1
ASSLSGPLNQPQH
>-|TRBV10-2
ASSDRRDTPLEY
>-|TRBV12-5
ASGWGREGSPLH
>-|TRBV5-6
ASSLRGAGISRGYT
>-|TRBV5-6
ASSRLPQGNTIY
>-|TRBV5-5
ASSLREANTGELF
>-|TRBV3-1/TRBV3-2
ASSHYSGGSYSSYEQY
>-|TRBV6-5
ASIRGGEGETQY
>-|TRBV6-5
ASSYSRQGANSPLH
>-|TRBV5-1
ASSLGGEGRNSPLH